This TCR beta chain was retrieved from a study of shared clonotypes between healthy human individuals. TCRdb's table, derived via immunoSEQ multiplex PCR, lists solely in-frame clones and lacks some. The data show more than 600,000 clones, approximately 90% seen once. Trimming removed 1 base from V and 2 bases from J, with 9 bases in between. The CDR3 covers 15 residues. Germline V gives CDR1 SEHNR, CDR2 FQNEAQ (reference sequence). The naive CD8 fraction comprised CD45RO-negative cells positively selected for CCR7 and excluded terminally differentiated effector memory CD45RA+ cells. The sequenced sample was naive CD8+ T cells sorted from blood. The chain has TRBV7-9 and TRBJ2-1; tentative D call: TRBD2 (6 bases). The TCR sequence derives from a man between 25 and 39 years old in good health. The CDR3 DNA reads TGTGCCAGCAGCTTAGAGGAGGGGACCTACAATGAGCAGTTCTTC. Protein sequence: CASSLEEGTYNEQFF. The full variable domain, its missing parts supplied by reference TRBV7-9 and TRBJ2-1, is DTGVSQNPRHKITKRGQNVTFRCDPISEHNRLYWYRQTLGQGPEFLTYFQNEAQLEKSRLLSDRFSAERPKGSFSTLEIQRTEQGDSAMYLCASSLEEGTYNEQFFGPGTRLTVL.